One T cell receptor beta chain is described in this entry. The target of this receptor is not known. The sample holds no much larger clone one base away, and base qualities are not on file. Each collaborating institution followed its own protocols to collect whole blood in K2EDTA tubes. For TCRbeta analysis, collaborators shipped samples in one of three forms: frozen whole blood, isolated PBMCs, or DNA extracted from either of those sample types. The data were taken from a study of blood T cell repertoires in COVID-19 (dated by TCRdb to 2018 to 2020). The study in broad terms: The collaborator samples originated in the United States, Italy and Spain and spanned the acute and convalescent phases of COVID-19. Where available, HLA class I and class II types were taken from metadata supplied by the sample provider and were not determined by assay-based typing. Nearly every sample came with metadata listing a de-identified subject ID, COVID-19 status, age in years and sex. The material from the prospective study consisted of cDNA or gDNA derived from T cells, B-cell-depleted T cells, or PBMCs. The repertoires were released in a freely available public database intended as a resource for research on the immune response to SARS-CoV-2. The dataset comprised deeply sampled blood TCRbeta repertoires from subjects exposed to, actively infected with, or recovered from COVID-19. The samples were drawn from the first 160 participants of the ongoing ImmuneRACE study and from under 1,500 subjects provided by 6 global collaborators.

Broader findings and caveats from the paper: How much clinical and demographic metadata was included differed by source and by participant, and the metadata was provided uncurated.

V trim: 6 bases; J trim: 4 bases; unmatched bases: 9. The CDR3 sequence holds 14 residues, the cysteine and phenylalanine included. The sequence is cut down to CDR3 DNA, 42 bases in frame from base 1. CDR1 KGHSH and CDR2 LQKENI are derived from the germline V gene. TCRbeta CDR3 regions were amplified from genomic DNA using the immunoSEQ Assay, a bias-controlled multiplex PCR. Regarding the original processing steps: Within the assay, amplification of reference gene primers was used to estimate how many nucleated cells each sample contained. To quantify the absolute abundance of each unique TCRbeta CDR3 rearrangement, sequence reads were collapsed and filtered. Productive Simpson clonality was computed per sample as the square root of Simpson's diversity index over productive rearrangements. Here the immuneACCESS table is served through TCRdb, limited to in-frame sequences with V and J called. Missing clones are a known gap in these copies; in checked studies unresolved V genes cover under half, and the rest lacks a known reason. V and J calls and clone size are as listed in that table; D and trimming were resolved from the DNA. Here the sample has 110,000 to 150,000 clones; 75% to 85% occur a single time. Less than 4.5% of the sample belongs to the ten largest clones.

This sequence uses TRBV18 and TRBJ2-7; TRBD1 lines up with 7 middle nucleotides. This sequence originates from a woman at least 80 years old with acute or convalescent COVID-19. Sequencing was done on a sample of peripheral blood. The sequenced DNA is TGTGCCAGCTCCCTCAGGACAGGAAGGTACGAGCAGTACTTC. The resulting protein is CASSLRTGRYEQYF.